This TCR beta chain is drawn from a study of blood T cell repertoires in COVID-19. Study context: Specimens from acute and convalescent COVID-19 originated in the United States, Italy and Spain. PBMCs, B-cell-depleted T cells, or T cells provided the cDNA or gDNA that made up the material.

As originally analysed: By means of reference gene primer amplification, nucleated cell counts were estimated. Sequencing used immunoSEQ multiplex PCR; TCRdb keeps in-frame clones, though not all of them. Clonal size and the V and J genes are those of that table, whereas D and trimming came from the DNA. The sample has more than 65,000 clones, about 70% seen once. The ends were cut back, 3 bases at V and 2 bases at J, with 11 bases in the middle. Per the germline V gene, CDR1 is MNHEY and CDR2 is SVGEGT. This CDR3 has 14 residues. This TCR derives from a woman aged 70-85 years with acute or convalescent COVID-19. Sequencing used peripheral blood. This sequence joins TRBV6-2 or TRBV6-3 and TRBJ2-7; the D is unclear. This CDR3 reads CASSYSSSPYEQYF. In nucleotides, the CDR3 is TGTGCCAGCAGTTATTCTAGTTCTCCCTACGAGCAGTACTTC.